This TCR beta chain emerged from a study of T cell responses to AZD1222 COVID-19 vaccine. Profiled with immunoSEQ multiplex PCR; TCRdb holds only in-frame clones, not every one. This sample has about 97,000 clones, with roughly 89% found just once. This CDR3 comprises 14 residues. From germline, CDR1 is LGHDT and CDR2 YNNKEL (reference sequence). V lost 1 base, J lost 6 bases, and 10 bases lay in between. The chain carries TRBV3-1 (or the pseudogene TRBV3-2) and TRBJ2-1, with D tentatively TRBD2 (5 bases). The source of this sequence is an adult in good health. Sequencing used peripheral blood, obtained on day 0 of AZD1222 vaccination. The CDR3: CASSQVSGSNEQFF. CDR3 coding DNA: TGTGCCAGCAGCCAAGTTTCGGGGTCCAATGAGCAGTTCTTC.